This TCR beta chain was profiled in a study of blood T cell repertoires in COVID-19. Study as a whole: Specimens from acute and convalescent COVID-19 originated in the United States, Italy and Spain. Sources were T cells, B-cell-depleted T cells, or PBMCs; the material itself was cDNA or gDNA.

Germline V gene sequence: CDR1 SGDLS, CDR2 YYNGEE. Trimming cost V 2 bases and J 6 bases; bases outside gene matches: 2. This CDR3 spans 15 amino acids. As originally analysed: The assay estimated nucleated cells by amplifying reference gene primers. The table came from immunoSEQ multiplex PCR; TCRdb's copy has only in-frame clones and leaves some out. For V, J and clone size, that table is used; D and trimming come from the DNA. The table has about 220,000 clones, approximately 77% seen once. What was sequenced was peripheral blood. The clonotype comes from an elderly woman with acute or convalescent COVID-19. The J gene is TRBJ2-1, the V gene TRBV9, with TRBD2 matching 13 bases. This CDR3 reads CASSVGLAGVNEQFF. The CDR3 DNA reads TGTGCCAGCAGCGTTGGACTAGCGGGGGTCAATGAGCAGTTCTTC.